This passage covers 10 T cell receptor beta chains from one sample sequenced in a study of blood T cells in healthy people across ages. A second roughly 6 to 12 cycle PCR used barcoded and J-beta primers. MiXCR, applied by TCRdb to the 5' RACE reads, yields one record per CDR3 protein. The profile shows 700,000 or so distinct CDR3 sequences, approximately 21% of them singletons. The material sequenced was blood. These TCRs come from a man in his sixties or seventies in good health.

This clonotype was observed at least ten times. V gene TRBV20-1 combines with J gene TRBJ2-2; D might be TRBD2 (5 bases). Trimming shortened V by 6 bases and J by 4 bases, and 18 bases separated the two germline ends. Germline CDR1 reads DFQATT; CDR2 reads SNEGSKA (reference sequence). This CDR3 comprises 15 residues. CDR3: CSARPGNSGTGELFF. CDR3 DNA sequence: TGCAGTGCGAGACCCGGGAACAGCGGCACCGGGGAGCTGTTTTTT.

Worth noting for this clonotype: One junction end does not reproduce the germline sequence, and a read error may be involved. The V and J genes are TRBV10-3 and TRBJ1-1; D is perhaps TRBD1 (5 bases). Germline assignment: CDR1 ENHRY and CDR2 SYGVKD. The CDR3 has 14 residues. The CDR3 DNA is TGTGCCATCAGTGCTGAGGGGCCGAACACTGGAGCTTTCTTT. The encoded protein is CAISAEGPNTGAFF.

The chain couples TRBV2 to TRBJ1-5, with TRBD1 matching over 8 bases. V lost 4 bases and J lost 7; bases outside the gene matches: 9. Per the germline V gene, CDR1 is SNHLY and CDR2 is FYNNEI. The CDR3 totals 15 residues. CDR3 bases: TGTGCCAGCAGTGCGGACAGGGTTAAGGAGCAGCCCCAGCATTTT. Protein: CASSADRVKEQPQHF.

The chain links TRBV10-3 to TRBJ1-1; D is ambiguous. The germline V gene has CDR1 ENHRY and CDR2 SYGVKD. With 0 bases removed from V and 0 bases from J, the gap between germline ends came to 14 bases. This CDR3 has 17 residues. As DNA, the CDR3 is TGTGCCATCAGTGAGTCGACGAACAGCCTCATGAACACTGAAGCTTTCTTT. This codes for CAISESTNSLMNTEAFF.

The genes are TRBV5-8 and TRBJ2-2, with D unresolved. From germline, CDR1 is SGHTS and CDR2 YDEGEE. V was cut by 4 bases and J by 7 bases, with 14 bases left in between. The CDR3 is 14 residues long. In DNA, the CDR3 is TGTGCCAGCAGCACCGGGTTACGAGGCGGGGAGCTGTTTTTT. It yields the protein CASSTGLRGGELFF.

This chain joins TRBV5-6 and TRBJ1-1, with D perhaps TRBD1 (6 bases). This CDR3 is 14 amino acids long. The germline V gene has CDR1 SGHDT and CDR2 YYEEEE. V lost 5 bases and J lost 4, with 15 bases in between. CDR3 DNA: TGTGCCAGCAGTCCAAGGGGGGCTGCCACTGAAGCTTTCTTT. It yields the protein CASSPRGAATEAFF.

This clonotype was picked up a small number of times. The rearrangement uses TRBV28 and TRBJ2-7; 8 bases fit TRBD2. V was pared by 6 bases and J by 0 bases, with 7 bases of the junction left unmatched. The CDR3 spans 15 residues. Germline CDR1 MDHEN, CDR2 SYDVKM. The DNA of the CDR3 is TGTGCCAGCAGCAAAAGCGGGAGTAGCTCCTACGAGCAGTACGTC. Amino acid sequence: CASSKSGSSSYEQYV.

This clonotype was detected a few times. The chain recombines TRBV4-1 with TRBJ2-5; D is undetermined. The germline CDR1 and CDR2 sequences are MGHRA and YSYEKL. The CDR3 contains 15 residues. V was trimmed by 1 base and J by 0 bases, leaving 9 bases between them. CDR3 sequence: CASSQVGSYQETQYF. The CDR3 bases are TGCGCCAGCAGCCAAGTGGGTAGCTACCAAGAGACCCAGTACTTC.

The V call is TRBV2, the J call TRBJ1-2; a weak D match, TRBD1 (5 bases). Germline lookup yields CDR1 SNHLY and CDR2 FYNNEI. Trimming pared 6 bases from V and 7 bases from J, leaving 9 bases between. The CDR3 is 11 amino acids. CDR3 residues: CASRGTGGYTF. The CDR3 DNA is TGTGCCAGCAGAGGGACGGGTGGCTACACCTTC.

This clonotype was detected a few times. The chain joins TRBV2 to TRBJ2-7; D remains ambiguous. Germline V gene sequence: CDR1 SNHLY, CDR2 FYNNEI. CDR3 length: 15 amino acids. V was pared by 8 bases and J by 3 bases, with 20 bases between. In DNA, the CDR3 is TGTGCCAGCGGCAAGGAGAGAGGAGTCAACTACGAGCAGTACTTC. This sequence encodes CASGKERGVNYEQYF.